Given below is one T cell receptor (beta chain) in context. Its antigen is not yet known. No per-base quality is available; no much larger clone lies one base away. The germline V gene specifies SGHTA as CDR1 and FQGNSA as CDR2. Spanning cysteine to phenylalanine, the CDR3 consists of 16 amino acids. The sequence is cut down to CDR3 DNA, 48 bases in frame from base 1. After removal of 5 bases from V and 2 bases from J, the junction retains 6 bases not matched to a gene. The sample originates from a study of T-cell reconstitution after alpha-beta-depleted transplantation in children (dated by TCRdb to about 2016). Background on the whole study: The study quantitatively tracked T-cell immune reconstitution after TCRalphabeta/CD19-depleted allogeneic hematopoietic cell transplantation in children using TCR repertoire profiling.

Receptor amplification or capture employed PCR. TCRdb names Illumina HiSeq 2500 as the instrument used. TCR library preparation used molecular barcoding, with unique molecular identifiers applied to normalize quantification of the TCRbeta repertoire. TCRdb's own reprocessing of the public reads used fastp at Q25 and MiXCR and kept productive beta chains. Identical CDR3 protein sequences are pooled into one entry, listed with their most common genes and DNA. The sample table lists 480,000 or so distinct CDR3 sequences, 10% of them with a count of one. The top ten constitute 2% to 2.5% of the sample. Results and caveats for the whole study, not just this receptor: In some patients, the high TCRbeta diversity seen at day 60 was put down to recipient T cells and intrathymic progenitors that had survived conditioning. Over the following months the frequencies of hyperexpanded clones went down, and after one year T-cell counts and TCRbeta diversity were mostly credited to newly produced T cells. Apparently early alphabetaT-cell count recovery about two months after transplant reportedly relied on only several hundred rapidly expanded clones derived from non-depleted graft cells.

Read against the paper, the sample's treatment or condition label means: allogeneic hematopoietic cell transplantation with graft depleted of TCRalphabeta T cells and CD19 B cells. Transplant recipients were children who received TCRalphabeta/CD19-depleted allogeneic hematopoietic cell grafts. Sequencing used PBMCs, obtained before TCRalphabeta/CD19-depleted stem cell transplant. This TCR came from a child aged 2-15 years with inherited bone marrow failure, due to receive a stem cell transplant. This sequence uses TRBV7-2 and TRBJ2-7, and 13 junction bases match TRBD2. The DNA sequence is given as TGTGCCAGCAGCCGCCAAACTAGCGGGAGGGCCTACGAGCAGTACTTC. Its protein product is CASSRQTSGRAYEQYF.